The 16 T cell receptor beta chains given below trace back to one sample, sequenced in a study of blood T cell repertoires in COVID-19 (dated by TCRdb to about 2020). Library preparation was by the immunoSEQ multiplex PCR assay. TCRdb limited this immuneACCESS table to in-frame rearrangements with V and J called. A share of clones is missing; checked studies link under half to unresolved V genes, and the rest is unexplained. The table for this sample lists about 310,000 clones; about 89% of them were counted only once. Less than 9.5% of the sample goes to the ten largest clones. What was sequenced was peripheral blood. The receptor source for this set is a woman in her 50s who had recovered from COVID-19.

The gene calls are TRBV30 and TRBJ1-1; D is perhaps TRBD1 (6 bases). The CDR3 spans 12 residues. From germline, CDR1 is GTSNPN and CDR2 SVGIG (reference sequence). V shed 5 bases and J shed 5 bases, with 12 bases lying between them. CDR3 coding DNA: TGTGCCTGGTACAGGGTGGGGACTGAAGCTTTCTTT. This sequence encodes CAWYRVGTEAFF.

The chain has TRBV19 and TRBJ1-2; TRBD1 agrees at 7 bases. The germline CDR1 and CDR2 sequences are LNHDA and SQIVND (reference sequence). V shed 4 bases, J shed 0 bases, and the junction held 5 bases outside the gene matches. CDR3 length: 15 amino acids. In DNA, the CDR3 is TGTGCCAGTAGTACTAACAGGGGATCTAACTATGGCTACACCTTC. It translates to CASSTNRGSNYGYTF.

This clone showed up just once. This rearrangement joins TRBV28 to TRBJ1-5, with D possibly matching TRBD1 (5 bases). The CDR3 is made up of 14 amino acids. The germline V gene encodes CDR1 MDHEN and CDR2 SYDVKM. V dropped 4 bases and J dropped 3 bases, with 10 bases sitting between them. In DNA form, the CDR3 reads TGTGCCAGCAGTTCGCGGGGACTCAATCAGCCCCAGCATTTT. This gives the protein CASSSRGLNQPQHF.

CDR3 loop: CASSQTSGTSGNNEQFF. CDR3 nucleotides: TGCGCCAGCAGCCAAACCTCCGGGACTAGCGGGAACAATGAGCAGTTCTTC. The chain links TRBV4-1 to TRBJ2-1, with TRBD2 identical over 13 bases. The CDR3 runs to 17 residues. Germline assignment: CDR1 MGHRA and CDR2 YSYEKL. V was pared by 2 bases and J by 5 bases, with 6 bases of the junction left unmatched.

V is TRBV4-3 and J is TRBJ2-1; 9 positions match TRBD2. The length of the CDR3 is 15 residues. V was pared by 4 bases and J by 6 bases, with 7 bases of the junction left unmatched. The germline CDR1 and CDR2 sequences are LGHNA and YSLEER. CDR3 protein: CASSPGLASANEQFF. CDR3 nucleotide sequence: TGCGCCAGCAGCCCGGGACTAGCCTCTGCCAATGAGCAGTTCTTC.

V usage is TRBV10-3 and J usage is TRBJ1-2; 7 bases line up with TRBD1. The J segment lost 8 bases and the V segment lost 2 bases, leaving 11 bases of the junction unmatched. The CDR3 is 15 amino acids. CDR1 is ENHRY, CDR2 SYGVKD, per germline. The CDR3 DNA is TGTGCCATCAGTGAGGCGATTACAGGGGTGCGGGGCTACACCTTC. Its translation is CAISEAITGVRGYTF.

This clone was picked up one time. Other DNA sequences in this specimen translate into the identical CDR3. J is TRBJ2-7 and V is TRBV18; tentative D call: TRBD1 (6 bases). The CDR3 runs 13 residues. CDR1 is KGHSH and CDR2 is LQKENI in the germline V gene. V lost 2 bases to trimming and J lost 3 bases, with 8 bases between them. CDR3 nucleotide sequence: TGTGCCAGCTCACCAACAGGGAACTACGAGCAGTACTTC. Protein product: CASSPTGNYEQYF.

The chain's CDR3 is CASSSKSGQGYGYTF. CDR3 DNA sequence: TGTGCCAGCAGTTCAAAATCTGGACAGGGTTATGGCTACACCTTC. The chain links TRBV6-5 to TRBJ1-2; 8 nucleotides line up with TRBD1. CDR3 length equals 15 residues. Losses at the gene ends were 4 bases for V and 5 bases for J; bases not matched to a gene: 9. Per germline, CDR1 MNHEY and CDR2 SVGAGI.

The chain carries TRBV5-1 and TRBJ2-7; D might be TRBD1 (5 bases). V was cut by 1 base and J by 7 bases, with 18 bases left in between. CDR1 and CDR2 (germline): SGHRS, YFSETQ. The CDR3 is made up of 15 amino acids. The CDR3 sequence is CASSLRGRGIQEQYF. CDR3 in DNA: TGCGCCAGCAGCTTGAGGGGTAGGGGAATCCAAGAGCAGTACTTC.

CDR3 sequence (DNA): TGTGCCAGCAGGAAGCAGGGATCCGAAGCTTTCTTT. Its translation is CASRKQGSEAFF. This chain connects TRBV6-5 to TRBJ1-1; perhaps TRBD1 as D (5 bases). Germline CDR1 is MNHEY and CDR2 is SVGAGI. Trimming took off 6 bases at V and 8 bases at J, with 13 bases between the two ends. The CDR3 sequence is 12 residues long.

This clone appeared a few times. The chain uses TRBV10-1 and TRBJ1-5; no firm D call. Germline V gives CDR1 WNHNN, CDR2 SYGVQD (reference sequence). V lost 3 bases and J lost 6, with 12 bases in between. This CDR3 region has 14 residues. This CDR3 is CASSDGGRVQPQHF. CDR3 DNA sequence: TGCGCCAGCAGTGATGGAGGAAGGGTTCAGCCCCAGCATTTT.

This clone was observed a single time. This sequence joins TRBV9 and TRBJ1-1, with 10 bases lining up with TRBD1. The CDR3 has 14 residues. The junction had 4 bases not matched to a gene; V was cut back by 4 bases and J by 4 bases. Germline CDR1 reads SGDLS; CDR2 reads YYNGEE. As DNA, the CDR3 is TGTGCCAGCAGCCGAGGACAGGGGGGCACTGAAGCTTTCTTT. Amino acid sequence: CASSRGQGGTEAFF. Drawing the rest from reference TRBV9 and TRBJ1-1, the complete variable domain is DSGVTQTPKHLITATGQRVTLRCSPRSGDLSVYWYQQSLDQGLQFLIQYYNGEERAKGNILERFSAQQFPDLHSELNLSSLELGDSALYFCASSRGQGGTEAFFGQGTRLTVV.

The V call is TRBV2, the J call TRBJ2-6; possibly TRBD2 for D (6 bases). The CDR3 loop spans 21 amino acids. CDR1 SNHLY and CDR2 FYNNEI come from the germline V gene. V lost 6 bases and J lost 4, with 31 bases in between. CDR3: CASSKRAAALGFLGGANVLTF. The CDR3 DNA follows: TGTGCCAGCAGCAAGCGGGCCGCAGCCCTCGGGTTTTTGGGAGGGGCCAACGTCCTGACTTTC.

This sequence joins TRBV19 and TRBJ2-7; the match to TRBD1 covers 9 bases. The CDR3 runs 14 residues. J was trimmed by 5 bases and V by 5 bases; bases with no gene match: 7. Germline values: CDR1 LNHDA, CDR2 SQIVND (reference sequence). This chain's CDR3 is CASSRGDRVHEQYF. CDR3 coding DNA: TGTGCCAGTAGTCGTGGGGACAGGGTCCACGAGCAGTACTTC.

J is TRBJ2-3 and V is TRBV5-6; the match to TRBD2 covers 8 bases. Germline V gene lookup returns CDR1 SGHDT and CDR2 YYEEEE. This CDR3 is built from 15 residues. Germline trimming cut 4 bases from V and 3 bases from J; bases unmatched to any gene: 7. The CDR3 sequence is CASSGPGGLTDTQYF. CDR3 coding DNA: TGTGCCAGCAGCGGACCGGGAGGGCTGACAGATACGCAGTATTTT.

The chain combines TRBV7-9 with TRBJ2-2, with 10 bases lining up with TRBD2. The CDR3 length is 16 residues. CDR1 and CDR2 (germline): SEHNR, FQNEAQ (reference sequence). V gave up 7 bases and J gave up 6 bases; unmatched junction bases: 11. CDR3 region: CASTPSLAGEPGELFF. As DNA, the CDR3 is TGTGCCAGCACTCCGAGCCTAGCGGGGGAGCCCGGGGAGCTGTTTTTT.